The 5 T cell receptor beta chains below were found in one sample sequenced in a study of pediatric ulcerative colitis. Rectal tissue came from one to two pinch biopsies taken at colonoscopy. Profiled with immunoSEQ multiplex PCR; TCRdb holds only in-frame clones, not every one. This sample carries 30,000 to 40,000 clones, 75% of them seen once, and the ten largest clones take 8.6%. The sequencing input was gut tissue. The receptors were gathered from a boy aged 10-17 years with severe ulcerative colitis.

The chain carries TRBV5-4 and TRBJ2-3; D remains unclear. CDR1 is SGHNT and CDR2 is YYREEE in the germline V gene (reference sequence). This CDR3 spans 15 amino acids. With 4 bases removed from V and 1 base from J, the gap between germline ends came to 13 bases. The CDR3 here is CASSPQTDGTDTQYF. In DNA, the CDR3 is TGTGCCAGCAGCCCCCAGACTGATGGCACAGATACGCAGTATTTT.

The chain is built from TRBV2 and TRBJ2-7, with D tentatively TRBD1 or TRBD2 (6 bases each). The CDR3 is 14 amino acids. The germline V gene has CDR1 SNHLY and CDR2 FYNNEI. V was trimmed by 2 bases and J by 2 bases, leaving 10 bases between them. CDR3 in amino acids: CASSETGAPYEQYF. The CDR3 DNA reads as TGTGCCAGCAGTGAAACGGGGGCCCCCTACGAGCAGTACTTC.

The rearrangement links TRBV13 to TRBJ2-3; D may be TRBD1 or TRBD2 (5 bases each). Between the trimmed V and J ends, which lost 2 bases and 4 bases, there was a span of 13 bases. The CDR3 consists of 15 residues. Per germline, CDR1 PRHDT and CDR2 FYEKMQ (reference sequence). CDR3 amino acids: CASSLRDLLPDTQYF. The CDR3 nucleotides read TGTGCCAGCAGCTTAAGGGACCTCCTCCCAGATACGCAGTATTTT.

The chain combines TRBV7-3 with TRBJ1-5; possible D gene TRBD1, 6 bases. Germline V gene sequence: CDR1 SGHTA, CDR2 FQGTGA. The CDR3 has 15 amino acids. Trimming cost V 3 bases and J 6 bases, with 15 bases left between them. CDR3 DNA sequence: TGTGCCAGCAGCTTGTCGGGGGGGCCCAGTCAGCCCCAGCATTTT. Protein: CASSLSGGPSQPQHF. The entire variable domain, with the rest obtained from reference TRBV7-3 and TRBJ1-5, is as follows: GAGVSQTPSNKVTEKGKYVELRCDPISGHTALYWYRQSLGQGPEFLIYFQGTGAADDSGLPNDRFFAVRPEGSVSTLKIQRTERGDSAVYLCASSLSGGPSQPQHFGDGTRLSIL.

The chain combines TRBV10-3 with TRBJ1-1, with TRBD1 as a possible D gene (6 bases). Germline values: CDR1 ENHRY, CDR2 SYGVKD. V shed 4 bases and J shed 6 bases, with 15 bases lying between them. The CDR3 extends over 14 amino acids. DNA for the CDR3: TGTGCCATCAGTGGAAAACAGGGCGTCGCTGAAGCTTTCTTT. Amino acid sequence: CAISGKQGVAEAFF.